The 2 T cell receptor beta chains presented below share a single source sample, sequenced in a study of T cell repertoires in cytomegalovirus infection. One entry per CDR3 protein, called by TCRdb with MiXCR from the reads. The data contain 150,000 to 200,000 distinct CDR3 sequences, roughly an eighth of them singletons. Sequencing was done on a sample of PBMCs. The receptors derive from a human donor in good health (CMV status not recorded). Some clones in this sample may be carry-over from other donors' samples.

This clonotype was picked up many times. CDR3 region: CASIGGSSYNEQFF. The CDR3 DNA reads as TGTGCCAGCATAGGCGGTAGCTCCTACAATGAGCAGTTCTTC. V usage is TRBV27 and J usage is TRBJ2-1; D is unresolved. Germline V gene lookup returns CDR1 MNHEY and CDR2 SMNVEV (reference sequence). Trimming removed 7 bases at V and 0 bases at J, with 10 bases between. CDR3 size: 14 residues.

The table lists this clonotype with a few counts. This sequence joins TRBV23-1 and TRBJ2-1; D unclear. TRBV23-1 is classed as an ORF, of uncertain function. The length of the CDR3 is 14 residues. Trimming cost V 0 bases and J 10 bases, with 13 bases left between them. CDR3 in amino acids: CASSQSPTGREQFF. CDR3 DNA: TGCGCCAGCAGTCAATCCCCGACCGGGCGGGAGCAGTTCTTC.